These 30 T cell receptor beta chains were sequenced from one sample in a study of blood T cell repertoires in COVID-19. Libraries were prepared by immunoSEQ multiplex PCR; TCRdb keeps only in-frame clonotypes and omits some of them. Found here are around 15,000 clones, less than 90% of them singletons; the top ten hold approximately 15%. Sequencing input: peripheral blood. These receptors were obtained from a human donor in a cohort sampled during active COVID-19.

The V and J genes are TRBV11-2 and TRBJ1-3; TRBD1 aligns across 7 bases. CDR1 and CDR2 from the germline V gene are SGHAT and FQNNGV. The CDR3 loop spans 15 amino acids. V lost 5 bases, J lost 1 base, and 5 bases stayed unmatched. The CDR3 DNA is TGTGCCAGCAGCAAAGACAGGGTTTCTGGAAACACCATATATTTT. It yields the protein CASSKDRVSGNTIYF.

This clone came up a few times. The chain couples TRBV4-1 to TRBJ2-1; TRBD2 agrees at 10 bases. Trimming cost V 1 base and J 7 bases; bases outside gene matches: 10. Germline CDR1 is MGHRA and CDR2 is YSYEKL. The CDR3 runs 17 residues. CDR3 nucleotides: TGCGCCAGCAGCCAAGTATTTTCTAGCGGGAGATATAATGAGCAGTTCTTC. Translation: CASSQVFSSGRYNEQFF.

This chain links TRBV7-9 with TRBJ1-2; 11 bases agree with TRBD1. This CDR3 has 18 residues. CDR1 is SEHNR, CDR2 FQNEAQ, per germline (reference sequence). Trimming at V came to 4 bases and at J to 7 bases, leaving 17 bases not matched to a gene. In nucleotides, the CDR3 is TGTGCCAGCAGCTCATTCCGGGACAGGGGGGCGCCCGGCGGTGGCTACACCTTC. It encodes CASSSFRDRGAPGGGYTF.

The V gene is TRBV5-1, the J gene TRBJ1-6; 9 bases align to TRBD1. Trimming at V came to 2 bases and at J to 7 bases, leaving 13 bases not matched to a gene. Germline V gene lookup returns CDR1 SGHRS and CDR2 YFSETQ. This CDR3 comprises 18 residues. The CDR3, as DNA: TGCGCCAGCAGCTTCTCTCGAAGGGACAGGGAGGACAATTCACCCCTCCACTTT. Translated: CASSFSRRDREDNSPLHF.

The chain uses TRBV5-4 and TRBJ1-2, with 9 bases fitting TRBD1. The CDR3 spans 15 residues. Trimming took 2 bases from V and 4 from J; bases not matched to a gene: 6. Germline-derived CDR1 and CDR2 are SGHNT and YYREEE (reference sequence). CDR3 in DNA: TGTGCCAGCAGCTTCCCGACAGGGGGGCCCTATGGCTACACCTTC. Translating it yields CASSFPTGGPYGYTF.

This chain uses TRBV18 with TRBJ1-2; unclear D gene. Germline CDR1 reads KGHSH; CDR2 reads LQKENI. V was clipped by 4 bases and J by 5 bases, with 11 bases between them. The CDR3 contains 13 residues. The CDR3 DNA reads as TGTGCCAGCTCACTCAATGACGGGTATGGCTACACCTTC. Encoded protein: CASSLNDGYGYTF.

This sequence joins TRBV15 and TRBJ1-2, with D perhaps matching TRBD1 (5 bases). V gave up 5 bases and J gave up 1 base, with 14 bases separating them. Germline CDR1 is LNHNV and CDR2 is YYDKDF (reference sequence). The CDR3 loop spans 15 amino acids. CDR3 DNA: TGTGCCACCAGCGGACAATCTGGAGTTAACTATGGCTACACCTTC. It encodes CATSGQSGVNYGYTF.

The V gene is TRBV6-6, the J gene TRBJ1-4, with 9 bases that match TRBD1. This CDR3 is 15 amino acids long. Germline values: CDR1 MNHNY, CDR2 SVGAGI (reference sequence). V lost 0 bases and J lost 5; bases outside the gene matches: 1. The CDR3 bases are TGTGCCAGCAGTTACTCAGGACAGGGGAATGAAAAACTGTTTTTT. This codes for CASSYSGQGNEKLFF.

This clone has only a few counts. The rearrangement joins TRBV11-2 to TRBJ2-7, with a possible D match to TRBD2 (6 bases). The germline gives CDR1 SGHAT, CDR2 FQNNGV. The CDR3 contains 13 residues. Trimming took 7 bases from V and 0 from J, leaving 10 bases between them. CDR3 residues: CASTLGGSYEQYF. The CDR3, as DNA: TGTGCCAGCACCCTCGGGGGCTCCTACGAGCAGTACTTC. Using reference TRBV11-2 and TRBJ2-7 for the parts outside the CDR3, the full variable domain is EAGVAQSPRYKIIEKRQSVAFWCNPISGHATLYWYQQILGQGPKLLIQFQNNGVVDDSQLPKDRFSAERLKGVDSTLKIQPAKLEDSAVYLCASTLGGSYEQYFGPGTRLTVT.

This chain links TRBV30 with TRBJ2-7, with 10 bases identical to TRBD2. This CDR3 spans 15 amino acids. Germline CDR1 GTSNPN, CDR2 SVGIG (reference sequence). The V segment lost 5 bases and the J segment 4 bases; nucleotides outside the gene matches: 11. CDR3 residues: CAWCYSGGRSYEQYF. CDR3 nucleotide sequence: TGTGCCTGGTGTTATAGCGGGGGGCGATCGTACGAGCAGTACTTC.

The chain has TRBV11-1 and TRBJ2-7; TRBD1 agrees at 7 bases. V lost 4 bases, J lost 3 bases, and 9 bases stayed unmatched. Germline-derived CDR1 and CDR2 are SGHAT and FQDESV (reference sequence). This CDR3 region has 15 residues. For the CDR3, the DNA is TGTGCCAGCAGCTCGCTCTCAGGACAGGACTACGAGCAGTACTTC. It translates to CASSSLSGQDYEQYF.

This chain joins TRBV7-8 and TRBJ2-7, with 8 positions matching TRBD1. Germline V gives CDR1 SGHVS, CDR2 FQNEAQ. The CDR3 is 14 amino acids. With V trimmed by 5 bases and J by 3 bases, 6 bases remained unmatched. This CDR3 reads CASSLGQGIYEQYF. The DNA for the CDR3 is TGTGCCAGCAGCCTAGGACAGGGAATCTACGAGCAGTACTTC.

The chain recombines TRBV5-1 with TRBJ1-4; D unresolved. Per the germline V gene, CDR1 is SGHRS and CDR2 is YFSETQ. The length of the CDR3 is 14 residues. V was pared by 5 bases and J by 0 bases, with 8 bases between. The CDR3 is CASRSGATNEKLFF. Written as DNA, the CDR3 is TGCGCCAGCAGATCGGGAGCAACTAATGAAAAACTGTTTTTT.

J is TRBJ2-4 and V is TRBV5-1; 7 bases align to TRBD1. This CDR3 has 13 residues. CDR1 SGHRS and CDR2 YFSETQ come from the germline V gene. The trim removed 4 bases at V and 8 bases at J, leaving 6 bases unmatched. As DNA, the CDR3 is TGCGCCAGCAGCCAGACAGGGTCAGACATTCAGTACTTC. Its translation: CASSQTGSDIQYF.

This chain uses TRBV5-4 with TRBJ1-6, with TRBD1 matching 8 bases. This CDR3 region has 15 residues. Trimming at V came to 3 bases and at J to 8 bases, leaving 7 bases not matched to a gene. Germline CDR1 and CDR2: SGHNT and YYREEE (reference sequence). Here the CDR3 reads CASSSSGGLYSPLHF. CDR3 sequence (DNA): TGTGCCAGCAGCTCCTCAGGGGGCCTTTATTCACCCCTCCACTTT.

CDR3 in DNA: TGTGCCATCTCCACCGGGACACAGAATTCACCCCTCCACTTT. This codes for CAISTGTQNSPLHF. The chain recombines TRBV10-3 with TRBJ1-6; possible D gene TRBD1, 6 bases. V was pared by 8 bases and J by 7 bases, with 15 bases between. The CDR3 contains 14 residues. The V gene's germline CDR1 is ENHRY and CDR2 SYGVKD.

This clone has just one count. The chain combines TRBV19 with TRBJ2-6, with D tentatively TRBD1 (6 bases). This CDR3 comprises 17 residues. Per the germline V gene, CDR1 is LNHDA and CDR2 is SQIVND (reference sequence). The V and J ends lost 5 bases and 2 bases respectively, with 16 bases between them. The CDR3 sequence is CASSPSTGRTGANVLTF. The CDR3 DNA follows: TGTGCCAGTAGTCCGTCGACAGGCCGAACTGGGGCCAACGTCCTGACTTTC.

The chain combines TRBV7-9 with TRBJ1-6; 8 bases align to TRBD1. The V gene end was trimmed by 1 base and the J gene end by 7 bases; junction bases not matched to a gene: 12. The CDR3 is 18 amino acids. The germline gives CDR1 SEHNR, CDR2 FQNEAQ (reference sequence). The CDR3 DNA reads as TGTGCCAGCAGCTTAGTTGGGGCGCAGGGGGCGCGAAATTCACCCCTCCACTTT. It is translated as CASSLVGAQGARNSPLHF.

CDR3 residues: CASSGTGSMSPLHF. The CDR3 DNA follows: TGTGCCAGCAGTGGGACAGGCTCCATGTCACCCCTCCACTTT. The rearrangement joins TRBV25-1 to TRBJ1-6; 7 positions match TRBD1. CDR3 length: 14 amino acids. Germline V gene sequence: CDR1 MGHDK, CDR2 SYGVNS. J gave up 10 bases and V 4 bases, and 7 bases lay outside the gene matches.

This chain connects TRBV6-5 to TRBJ2-5; D perhaps matches TRBD1 (6 bases). The germline V gene has CDR1 MNHEY and CDR2 SVGAGI. This CDR3 contains 13 residues. Trimming took off 5 bases at V and 7 bases at J, with 14 bases between the two ends. This CDR3 is CASSQLSRGTQYF. CDR3 DNA sequence: TGTGCCAGCAGTCAACTAAGCAGGGGGACCCAGTACTTC.

This clone was detected a few times. The V and J genes are TRBV7-9 and TRBJ2-7; D is undetermined. The CDR3 has 14 amino acids. CDR1 and CDR2 from the germline V gene are SEHNR and FQNEAQ (reference sequence). Trimming removed 6 bases at V and 6 bases at J, with 18 bases between. CDR3 sequence (DNA): TGTGCCAGCAGTCTTGCCATGGGCTATGGCGAGCAGTACTTC. Translated, it gives CASSLAMGYGEQYF.

The chain carries TRBV7-8 and TRBJ2-7; D perhaps matches TRBD2 (6 bases). Trimming left V 2 bases short and J 1 base short, with 9 bases between. Per the germline V gene, CDR1 is SGHVS and CDR2 is FQNEAQ. There are 14 residues in the CDR3. The CDR3 nucleotides read TGTGCCAGCAGCTTAAGCGGGTTTTCCTACGAGCAGTACTTC. It codes for CASSLSGFSYEQYF.

V gene TRBV13 combines with J gene TRBJ2-7, with 10 bases lining up with TRBD2. Losses at the gene ends were 5 bases for V and 4 bases for J; bases not matched to a gene: 8. The CDR3 consists of 15 residues. CDR1 PRHDT and CDR2 FYEKMQ come from the germline V gene (reference sequence). CDR3 nucleotide sequence: TGTGCCAGCAGCAATCTAGCGGGAGAATCTTACGAGCAGTACTTC. Its translation is CASSNLAGESYEQYF. Full variable domain (remainder filled in from reference TRBV13 and TRBJ2-7): AAGVIQSPRHLIKEKRETATLKCYPIPRHDTVYWYQQGPGQDPQFLISFYEKMQSDKGSIPDRFSAQQFSDYHSELNMSSLELGDSALYFCASSNLAGESYEQYFGPGTRLTVT.

V is TRBV2 and J is TRBJ1-4, with a possible D match to TRBD1 (6 bases). The CDR3 spans 14 residues. V was cut by 7 bases and J by 3 bases, with 12 bases left in between. Germline V CDR1 and CDR2: SNHLY, FYNNEI. CDR3 bases: TGTGCCAGCACTTCGGACAGATCTAATGAAAAACTGTTTTTT. Its protein is CASTSDRSNEKLFF.

J is TRBJ2-1 and V is TRBV10-1; TRBD2 is a possible D gene (7 bases). The CDR3 covers 14 residues. Deletions cut 8 bases from V and 9 bases from J, with 20 bases between. Germline CDR1 is WNHNN and CDR2 is SYGVQD (reference sequence). The CDR3 reads CASGGAGYGAEQFF. DNA for the CDR3: TGCGCCAGCGGGGGGGCGGGATATGGCGCTGAGCAGTTCTTC.

V usage is TRBV27 and J usage is TRBJ2-5, with a weak D call TRBD2 (6 bases). The CDR3 totals 14 residues. V shed 2 bases and J shed 2 bases, with 9 bases lying between them. CDR1 and CDR2 from the germline V gene are MNHEY and SMNVEV (reference sequence). This CDR3 reads CASSLAGGQETQYF. In nucleotides, the CDR3 is TGTGCCAGCAGTTTAGCCGGAGGGCAAGAGACCCAGTACTTC.

The chain recombines TRBV10-3 with TRBJ2-7; D may be TRBD2 (6 bases). V was clipped by 3 bases and J by 0 bases, with 18 bases between them. The CDR3 has 17 amino acids. Per the germline V gene, CDR1 is ENHRY and CDR2 is SYGVKD. Written as DNA, the CDR3 is TGTGCCATCAGTGACCGACGATTAGCGGCCAGCTCCTACGAGCAGTACTTC. Its translation: CAISDRRLAASSYEQYF.

The V call is TRBV5-1, the J call TRBJ2-6, with 7 bases matching TRBD1. V lost 0 bases and J lost 1; bases outside the gene matches: 4. This CDR3 has 17 residues. Germline V gene sequence: CDR1 SGHRS, CDR2 YFSETQ. The CDR3 region has the DNA TGCGCCAGCAGCTTGGGGACAGGCGCATCTGGGGCCAACGTCCTGACTTTC. Translation gives CASSLGTGASGANVLTF. Supplemented by reference TRBV5-1 and TRBJ2-6, the full variable domain reads KAGVTQTPRYLIKTRGQQVTLSCSPISGHRSVSWYQQTPGQGLQFLFEYFSETQRNKGNFPGRFSGRQFSNSRSEMNVSTLELGDSALYLCASSLGTGASGANVLTFGAGSRLTVL.

Regarding this clone: Other DNA sequences from this sample encode an identical CDR3 as well. The CDR3 coding sequence is TGTGCCAGCAGGGCAGGGACTAGCGGAGCCAAAAACATTCAGTACTTC. Amino acid sequence: CASRAGTSGAKNIQYF. V gene TRBV27 combines with J gene TRBJ2-4; the match to TRBD2 covers 11 bases. The V gene end was trimmed by 6 bases and the J gene end by 0 bases; junction bases not matched to a gene: 4. CDR1 and CDR2 (germline): MNHEY, SMNVEV (reference sequence). The length of the CDR3 is 16 residues.

This chain's CDR3 is CASSQSRSSGNTIYF. CDR3 in DNA: TGTGCCAGCAGCCAGAGTAGGAGCTCTGGAAACACCATATATTTT. The genes are TRBV3-1 (or the pseudogene TRBV3-2) and TRBJ1-3, with unresolved D. Germline V gives CDR1 LGHDT, CDR2 YNNKEL (reference sequence). V lost 3 bases to trimming and J lost 0 bases, with 9 bases between them. This CDR3 is 15 amino acids long.